Detailed here is one TCR beta chain. Its target is unknown. The sample originates from a study of T cell responses to AZD1222 COVID-19 vaccine. Study outcomes and limitations: All repertoire sampling was performed exclusively after the peak T cell response. Donors were chiefly white British, with a greater number of females, and clonal diversity was perhaps underestimated. Spike as a whole was targeted by vaccine-associated CD4 TCRs, dominant at 160-218 and 743-854. Within unmutated variant regions lay the reported targets of nearly half of spike-specific TCRs.

The data were produced by immunoSEQ multiplex PCR, yet TCRdb's version contains in-frame clones alone and is incomplete. The sample contains about 100,000 clones, about 89% of which appear only once. Germline V gene lookup returns CDR1 SGDLS and CDR2 YYNGEE. The V gene lost 0 bases and the J gene lost 8 bases, with 17 bases spanning the gap. There are 15 residues in the CDR3. The V call is TRBV9, the J call TRBJ1-2, with D perhaps TRBD1 (6 bases). This TCR derives from an adult in good health. The sequences come from peripheral blood, collected on day 0 of MenACWY control vaccination. In DNA form, the CDR3 reads TGTGCCAGCAGCGTAGCTACGGGGCAGGGGACAGGCTACACCTTC. Translated, it gives CASSVATGQGTGYTF. Variable domain in full (rest from reference TRBV9 and TRBJ1-2): DSGVTQTPKHLITATGQRVTLRCSPRSGDLSVYWYQQSLDQGLQFLIQYYNGEERAKGNILERFSAQQFPDLHSELNLSSLELGDSALYFCASSVATGQGTGYTFGSGTRLTVV.